This TCR beta chain was recovered during a study of memory CD4+ T cells and cytomegalovirus serostatus. The CDR3 loop spans 15 amino acids. Germline loops: CDR1 MDHEN, CDR2 SYDVKM. With 5 bases removed from V and 5 bases from J, the gap between germline ends came to 18 bases. Single viable CD3+CD4+CD8-CD45RO+ cells were sorted as the memory CD4+ T cells. Clones were sequenced by immunoSEQ multiplex PCR, and TCRdb holds only the in-frame ones, with some missing. The data hold tens of thousands of clones, with around 76% observed a single time. The V gene is TRBV28, the J gene TRBJ2-5; D may be TRBD1 or TRBD2 (5 bases each). The sample comprised memory CD4+ T cells from blood. The sequence was collected from an adult in good health and CMV-seronegative. Some clones in this sample may be carry-over from other donors' samples. The CDR3 reads CASSLTSGTRETQYF. Here the CDR3 DNA reads TGTGCCAGCAGTCTAACATCCGGGACGAGGGAGACCCAGTACTTC.